This T cell receptor beta chain came from a study of blood T cell repertoires in COVID-19. Study as a whole: The origin of the acute and convalescent COVID-19 samples was the United States, Italy and Spain. PBMCs, B-cell-depleted T cells, or T cells were the source of the cDNA or gDNA that made up the material.

In the authors' methods: Reference gene primer amplification yielded estimated nucleated cell counts. Clones were read by immunoSEQ multiplex PCR, and TCRdb kept only the in-frame ones, dropping some. That table furnishes V, J and clone size, whereas the DNA furnished D and trimming. The top ten clones hold approximately 15% of a sample with around 87,000 clones, 80% of them seen once. This clone appeared once. V gave up 2 bases and J gave up 8 bases; unmatched junction bases: 4. Germline CDR1 reads MNHNY; CDR2 reads SVGAGI (reference sequence). The CDR3 consists of 15 residues. The clonotype comes from a human donor in a cohort sampled during active COVID-19. The V gene is TRBV6-6, the J gene TRBJ1-6, with TRBD1 matching 9 bases. The sample was peripheral blood. The DNA for the CDR3 is TGTGCCAGCAGTTACGGGACAGGGTTGGATTCACCCCTCCACTTT. As protein: CASSYGTGLDSPLHF.